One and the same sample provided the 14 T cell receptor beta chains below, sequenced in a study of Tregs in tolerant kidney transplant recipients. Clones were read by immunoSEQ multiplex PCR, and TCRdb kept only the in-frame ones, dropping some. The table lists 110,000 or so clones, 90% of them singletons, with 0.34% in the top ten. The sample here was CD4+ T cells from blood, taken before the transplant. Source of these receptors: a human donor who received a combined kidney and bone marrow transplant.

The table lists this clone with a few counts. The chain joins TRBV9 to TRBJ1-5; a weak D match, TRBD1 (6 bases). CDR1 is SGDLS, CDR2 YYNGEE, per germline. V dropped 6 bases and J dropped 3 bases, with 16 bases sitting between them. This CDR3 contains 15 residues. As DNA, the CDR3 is TGTGCCAGCACCTGGTACAGGGTGAACAATCAGCCCCAGCATTTT. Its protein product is CASTWYRVNNQPQHF.

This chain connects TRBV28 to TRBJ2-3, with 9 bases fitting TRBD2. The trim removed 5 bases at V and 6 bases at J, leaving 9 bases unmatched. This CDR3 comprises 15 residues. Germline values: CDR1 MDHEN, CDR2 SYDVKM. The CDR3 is CASSGSGGIRDTQYF. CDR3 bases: TGTGCCAGCAGTGGGAGCGGGGGGATACGCGATACGCAGTATTTT.

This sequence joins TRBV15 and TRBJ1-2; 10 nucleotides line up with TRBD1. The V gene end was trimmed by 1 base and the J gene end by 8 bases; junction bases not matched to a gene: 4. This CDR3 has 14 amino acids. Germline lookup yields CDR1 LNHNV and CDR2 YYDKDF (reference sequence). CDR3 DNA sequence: TGTGCCACCAGCAGAGCGACAGGGGGCTTAGGCTACACCTTC. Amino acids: CATSRATGGLGYTF.

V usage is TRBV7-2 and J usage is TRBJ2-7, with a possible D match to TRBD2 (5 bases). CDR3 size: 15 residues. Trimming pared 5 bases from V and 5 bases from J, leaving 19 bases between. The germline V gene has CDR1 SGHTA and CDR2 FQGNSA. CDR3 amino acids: CASSRTPLTGNEQYF. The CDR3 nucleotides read TGTGCCAGCAGCCGAACCCCTTTAACGGGAAACGAGCAGTACTTC.

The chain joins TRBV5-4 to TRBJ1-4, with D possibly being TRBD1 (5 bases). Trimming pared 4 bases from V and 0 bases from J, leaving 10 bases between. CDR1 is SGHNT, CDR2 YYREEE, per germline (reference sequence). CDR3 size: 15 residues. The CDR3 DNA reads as TGTGCCAGCAGCACCGACAGAGCAACTAATGAAAAACTGTTTTTT. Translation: CASSTDRATNEKLFF.

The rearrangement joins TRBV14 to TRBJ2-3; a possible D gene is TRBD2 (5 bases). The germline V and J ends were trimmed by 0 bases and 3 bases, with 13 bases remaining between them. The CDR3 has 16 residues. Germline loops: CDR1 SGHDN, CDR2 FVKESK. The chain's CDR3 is CASSQDRGIATDTQYF. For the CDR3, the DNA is TGTGCCAGCAGCCAAGATCGAGGTATAGCGACAGATACGCAGTATTTT. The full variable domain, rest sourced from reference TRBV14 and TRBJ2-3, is EAGVTQFPSHSVIEKGQTVTLRCDPISGHDNLYWYRRVMGKEIKFLLHFVKESKQDESGMPNNRFLAERTGGTYSTLKVQPAELEDSGVYFCASSQDRGIATDTQYFGPGTRLTVL.

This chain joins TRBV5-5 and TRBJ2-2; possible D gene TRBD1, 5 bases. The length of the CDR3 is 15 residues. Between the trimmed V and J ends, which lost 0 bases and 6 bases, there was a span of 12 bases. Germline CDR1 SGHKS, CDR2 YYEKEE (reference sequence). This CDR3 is CASSLGWTTPGELFF. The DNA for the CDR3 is TGTGCCAGCAGCTTGGGTTGGACAACGCCCGGGGAGCTGTTTTTT.

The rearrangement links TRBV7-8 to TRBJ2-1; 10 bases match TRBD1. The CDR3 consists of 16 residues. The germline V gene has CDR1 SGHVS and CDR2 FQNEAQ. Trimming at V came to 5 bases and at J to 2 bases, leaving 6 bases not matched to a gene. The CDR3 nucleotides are TGTGCCAGCAGCCCGAGACAGGGGGCGGCCTACAATGAGCAGTTCTTC. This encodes CASSPRQGAAYNEQFF.

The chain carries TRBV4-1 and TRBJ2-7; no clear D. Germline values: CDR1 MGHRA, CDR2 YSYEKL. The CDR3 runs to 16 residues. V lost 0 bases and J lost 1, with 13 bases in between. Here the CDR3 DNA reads TGCGCCAGCAGCCAAGAGAAAGACACTCCTTCCTACGAGCAGTACTTC. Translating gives CASSQEKDTPSYEQYF.

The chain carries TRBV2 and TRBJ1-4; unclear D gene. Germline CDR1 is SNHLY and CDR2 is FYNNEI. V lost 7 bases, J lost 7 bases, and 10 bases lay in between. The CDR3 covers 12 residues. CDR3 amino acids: CASTREGEKLFF. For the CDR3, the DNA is TGTGCCAGCACCCGGGAGGGTGAAAAACTGTTTTTT.

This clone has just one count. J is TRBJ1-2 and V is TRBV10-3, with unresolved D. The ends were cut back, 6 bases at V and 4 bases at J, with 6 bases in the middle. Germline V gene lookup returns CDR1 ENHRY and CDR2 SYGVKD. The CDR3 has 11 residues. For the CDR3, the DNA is TGTGCCATCAGGGCACCCTATGGCTACACCTTC. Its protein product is CAIRAPYGYTF.

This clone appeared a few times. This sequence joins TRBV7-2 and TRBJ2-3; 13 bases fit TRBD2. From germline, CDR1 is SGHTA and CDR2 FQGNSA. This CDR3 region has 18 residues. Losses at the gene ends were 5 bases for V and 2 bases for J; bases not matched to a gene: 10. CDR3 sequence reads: CASSPRTSGGSSTDTQYF. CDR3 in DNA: TGTGCCAGCAGCCCACGGACTAGCGGGGGATCCTCCACAGATACGCAGTATTTT.

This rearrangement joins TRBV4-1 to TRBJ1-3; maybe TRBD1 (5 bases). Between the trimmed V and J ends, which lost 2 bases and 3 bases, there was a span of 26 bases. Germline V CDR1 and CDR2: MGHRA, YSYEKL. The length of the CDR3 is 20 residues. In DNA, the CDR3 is TGCGCCAGCAGCCAACCGCTCGGCTTTGGAATGGGGACTATTGGAAACACCATATATTTT. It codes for CASSQPLGFGMGTIGNTIYF.

CDR3 amino acids: CASSLRGIANEKLFF. The DNA of the CDR3 is TGTGCCAGCAGTTTAAGGGGGATCGCTAATGAAAAACTGTTTTTT. V and J are TRBV28 and TRBJ1-4; maybe TRBD1 (6 bases). The germline V gene encodes CDR1 MDHEN and CDR2 SYDVKM. Trimming took off 2 bases at V and 3 bases at J, with 10 bases between the two ends. CDR3 length equals 15 residues.